One sample yielded the 25 T cell receptor beta chains listed below, sequenced in a study of graft-versus-host responses after intestinal transplantation. Graft tissue processing released intraepithelial and lamina propria lymphocytes. TCRdb keeps only in-frame clones here, not all; method: immunoSEQ multiplex PCR. The top ten clones hold around 8.2% of a sample with some 18,000 clones, approximately 70% of them seen once. The sample was ileum tissue, taken about 21 days after intestinal transplant. The origin of the receptors is a human patient who received an intestinal transplant, so some T cells may come from the graft donor.

The V gene is TRBV4-2, the J gene TRBJ1-5, with unresolved D. The V gene's germline CDR1 is LGHNA and CDR2 YNFKEQ. This CDR3 comprises 13 residues. V gave up 0 bases and J gave up 5 bases, with 5 bases separating them. The CDR3 here is CASSQEGDQPQHF. For the CDR3, the DNA is TGTGCCAGCAGCCAAGAGGGCGATCAGCCCCAGCATTTT.

The chain uses TRBV5-4 and TRBJ2-4; D remains ambiguous. V was cut by 0 bases and J by 0 bases, with 7 bases left in between. The germline CDR1 and CDR2 sequences are SGHNT and YYREEE (reference sequence). The CDR3 length is 15 residues. Here the CDR3 reads CASSLAGLAKNIQYF. The CDR3 nucleotides read TGTGCCAGCAGCTTGGCTGGGCTAGCCAAAAACATTCAGTACTTC.

The chain is built from TRBV7-8 and TRBJ1-3; D possibly corresponds to TRBD1 (6 bases). The CDR3 is 16 amino acids. Deletions cut 5 bases from V and 0 bases from J, with 14 bases between. The germline V gene has CDR1 SGHVS and CDR2 FQNEAQ. As DNA, the CDR3 is TGTGCCAGCAGCCACACGACAGGACGCTCTGGAAACACCATATATTTT. Encoded protein: CASSHTTGRSGNTIYF.

This rearrangement joins TRBV5-4 to TRBJ2-7; a weak D match, TRBD2 (6 bases). The CDR3 is 14 residues long. CDR1 is SGHNT and CDR2 is YYREEE in the germline V gene (reference sequence). The V and J ends lost 3 bases and 3 bases respectively, with 13 bases between them. The CDR3 sequence is CASSCGDCHYEQYF. The CDR3 region has the DNA TGTGCCAGCAGCTGTGGGGACTGCCACTACGAGCAGTACTTC.

In nucleotides, the CDR3 is TGTGCCAGCAGCGGGACAGCACTTGATAGCAATCAGCCCCAGCATTTT. Encoded protein: CASSGTALDSNQPQHF. The chain employs TRBV2 and TRBJ1-5; 7 nucleotides align to TRBD1. Trimming removed 6 bases from V and 0 bases from J; junction bases left unmatched: 8. The CDR3 contains 16 residues. The V gene's germline CDR1 is SNHLY and CDR2 FYNNEI.

This clone was counted only a few times. The DNA for the CDR3 is TGCGCCAGCAGCCAAGGACTAGCGGGGAGTGAGCAGTTCTTC. This codes for CASSQGLAGSEQFF. The chain carries TRBV4-1 and TRBJ2-1; 11 nucleotides match TRBD2. The CDR3 extends over 14 amino acids. Losses at the gene ends were 1 base for V and 9 bases for J; bases not matched to a gene: 2. CDR1 is MGHRA, CDR2 YSYEKL, per germline.

The chain is built from TRBV5-6 and TRBJ2-5, with 8 bases that match TRBD2. The germline CDR1 and CDR2 sequences are SGHDT and YYEEEE. The CDR3 length is 14 residues. V lost 1 base and J lost 5; bases outside the gene matches: 4. This CDR3 reads CASSLRTSMETQYF. The CDR3 DNA is TGTGCCAGCAGCTTGCGGACTAGCATGGAGACCCAGTACTTC. The variable domain in full, completed from reference TRBV5-6 and TRBJ2-5, reads DAGVTQSPTHLIKTRGQQVTLRCSPKSGHDTVSWYQQALGQGPQFIFQYYEEEERQRGNFPDRFSGHQFPNYSSELNVNALLLGDSALYLCASSLRTSMETQYFGPGTRLLVL.

This chain uses TRBV2 with TRBJ2-7; 11 bases line up with TRBD2. The V gene end was trimmed by 3 bases and the J gene end by 3 bases; junction bases not matched to a gene: 7. Germline V gene sequence: CDR1 SNHLY, CDR2 FYNNEI. The CDR3 totals 16 residues. The CDR3 is CASSDIGLAGHYEQYF. DNA for the CDR3: TGTGCCAGCAGTGATATCGGACTAGCGGGTCACTACGAGCAGTACTTC.

The rearrangement uses TRBV6-6 and TRBJ2-5; 8 positions agree with TRBD1. With V trimmed by 6 bases and J by 5 bases, 8 bases remained unmatched. The CDR3 length is 14 residues. In germline, CDR1 is MNHNY, CDR2 SVGAGI (reference sequence). This CDR3 reads CASSGTGPWETQYF. DNA for the CDR3: TGTGCCAGCAGCGGGACAGGCCCCTGGGAGACCCAGTACTTC.

This clone has a handful of counts. The V and J genes are TRBV7-8 and TRBJ2-1; weak D call: TRBD2 (6 bases). Trimming took 5 bases from V and 1 from J, leaving 12 bases between them. The CDR3 runs 15 residues. The germline gives CDR1 SGHVS, CDR2 FQNEAQ. The CDR3 DNA reads as TGTGCCAGCAGCCGTCTAGCGCTTTCCTACAATGAGCAGTTCTTC. Protein product: CASSRLALSYNEQFF.

Concerning this clone itself: The sample carries other DNA sequences with the same CDR3. The chain couples TRBV4-1 to TRBJ2-7, with a weak D call TRBD2 (5 bases). CDR1 is MGHRA, CDR2 YSYEKL, per germline. Trimming took 1 base from V and 4 from J, leaving 8 bases between them. CDR3 length equals 13 residues. The CDR3 DNA reads as TGCGCCAGCAGCCAAGGGGAGTATTACGAGCAGTACTTC. Translated, it gives CASSQGEYYEQYF.

By frequency in the sample, this clone is large. Other DNA sequences of this sample code for an identical CDR3. V usage is TRBV4-2 and J usage is TRBJ2-7, with D perhaps matching TRBD2 (5 bases). The V gene lost 0 bases and the J gene lost 2 bases, with 11 bases spanning the gap. The CDR3 contains 15 residues. CDR1 LGHNA and CDR2 YNFKEQ come from the germline V gene. The CDR3 DNA follows: TGTGCCAGCAGCCAAGAGGACTTCCTAGCCTACGAGCAGTACTTC. This encodes CASSQEDFLAYEQYF.

The J gene is TRBJ1-1, the V gene TRBV28; D not certain. The germline V gene encodes CDR1 MDHEN and CDR2 SYDVKM. This CDR3 is 15 amino acids long. V lost 5 bases to trimming and J lost 3 bases, with 16 bases between them. The CDR3 region has the DNA TGTGCCAGCAGTCGGTTCACGGTTGGTTACACTGAAGCTTTCTTT. This codes for CASSRFTVGYTEAFF. Based on the CDR3 plus reference TRBV28 and TRBJ1-1, the full variable domain is DVKVTQSSRYLVKRTGEKVFLECVQDMDHENMFWYRQDPGLGLRLIYFSYDVKMKEKGDIPEGYSVSREKKERFSLILESASTNQTSMYLCASSRFTVGYTEAFFGQGTRLTVV.

V gene TRBV7-9 combines with J gene TRBJ1-1; weak D call: TRBD1 (5 bases). Germline V lookup: CDR1 SEHNR, CDR2 FQNEAQ (reference sequence). The V end lost 3 bases, the J end lost 5 bases, and 10 bases lay between the germline ends. The CDR3 runs to 13 residues. The CDR3 is CASSFGRGTEAFF. For the CDR3, the DNA is TGTGCCAGCAGCTTTGGAAGGGGTACTGAAGCTTTCTTT.

The rearrangement links TRBV11-1 to TRBJ2-7, with D perhaps matching TRBD2 (6 bases). The V gene lost 0 bases and the J gene lost 0 bases, with 15 bases spanning the gap. There are 17 residues in the CDR3. CDR1 and CDR2 (germline): SGHAT, FQDESV (reference sequence). CDR3 protein: CASSLAVVEGGSYEQYF. CDR3 DNA: TGTGCCAGCAGCTTAGCGGTGGTGGAGGGCGGCTCCTACGAGCAGTACTTC.

This clone was seen only a few times. The chain is built from TRBV7-8 and TRBJ2-7, with TRBD1 matching over 7 bases. Germline CDR1 and CDR2: SGHVS and FQNEAQ. The CDR3 covers 15 residues. Germline trimming cut 0 bases from V and 4 bases from J; bases unmatched to any gene: 6. The CDR3 loop reads CASSLALGQRYEQYF. The CDR3 DNA follows: TGTGCCAGCAGCTTAGCGCTGGGACAGAGGTACGAGCAGTACTTC.

This clone appeared once. The chain combines TRBV6-6 with TRBJ1-6; TRBD1 matches 8 bases. V shed 6 bases and J 8 bases; nucleotides not matched to a gene: 9. Per germline, CDR1 MNHNY and CDR2 SVGAGI (reference sequence). The CDR3 is 15 amino acids. The CDR3 region is CASSADRGVYSPLHF. CDR3 DNA sequence: TGTGCCAGCAGCGCCGACAGGGGAGTATATTCACCCCTCCACTTT.

The rearrangement joins TRBV4-1 to TRBJ1-6; a possible D gene is TRBD1 (5 bases). V lost 1 base and J 8 bases, leaving 12 bases between the germline ends. The germline V gene encodes CDR1 MGHRA and CDR2 YSYEKL. This CDR3 is built from 15 residues. The CDR3 is CASSQAHRWDSPLHF. CDR3 DNA: TGCGCCAGCAGCCAAGCTCACAGGTGGGATTCACCCCTCCACTTT.

The rearrangement uses TRBV10-3 and TRBJ2-7; possible D gene TRBD2, 5 bases. V was trimmed by 7 bases and J by 1 base, leaving 8 bases between them. Germline V gene data show CDR1 as ENHRY and CDR2 as SYGVKD. The CDR3 extends over 12 amino acids. The CDR3 loop reads CAITSGSYEQYF. The CDR3 coding sequence is TGTGCCATCACCTCGGGGTCCTACGAGCAGTACTTC.

CDR3 residues: CASSLSSAYEQYF. As DNA, the CDR3 is TGTGCCAGCAGTTTATCATCAGCCTACGAGCAGTACTTC. This chain joins TRBV27 and TRBJ2-7; D uncertain. CDR1 and CDR2 (germline): MNHEY, SMNVEV (reference sequence). V dropped 0 bases and J dropped 2 bases, with 5 bases sitting between them. This CDR3 comprises 13 residues.

The J gene is TRBJ2-7, the V gene TRBV5-5; 14 bases match TRBD2. V was pared by 5 bases and J by 2 bases, with 15 bases of the junction left unmatched. Germline CDR1 is SGHKS and CDR2 is YYEKEE (reference sequence). This CDR3 has 19 residues. The CDR3 loop is CASRAWGLAGVMGTYEQYF. The CDR3 nucleotides read TGTGCCAGCAGGGCCTGGGGACTAGCGGGAGTAATGGGGACCTACGAGCAGTACTTC.

This clone was counted only a few times. This chain connects TRBV30 to TRBJ2-3; D remains ambiguous. The CDR3 has 11 residues. V gave up 4 bases and J gave up 6 bases, with 8 bases separating them. Germline CDR1 is GTSNPN and CDR2 is SVGIG (reference sequence). The CDR3 is CAWMRSDTQYF. The CDR3 DNA sequence: TGTGCCTGGATGCGATCTGATACGCAGTATTTT.

The V call is TRBV21-1, the J call TRBJ1-5. TRBV21-1 has pseudogene status. CDR3 length: 18 amino acids. This chain's CDR3 is CASTSGGMYQTSNQPQHF. The CDR3 DNA follows: TGTGCCAGCACTTCGGGGGGCATGTATCAAACCAGCAATCAGCCCCAGCATTTT.

V and J are TRBV4-2 and TRBJ1-1; D gene ambiguous. The CDR3 runs 16 residues. From germline, CDR1 is LGHNA and CDR2 YNFKEQ. Trimming stripped 1 base from V and 0 bases from J, with 12 bases between. CDR3 in amino acids: CASSQGLAPMNTEAFF. As DNA, the CDR3 is TGTGCCAGCAGCCAAGGTTTAGCCCCCATGAACACTGAAGCTTTCTTT.

The rearrangement links TRBV25-1 to TRBJ2-7, with 11 bases fitting TRBD1. Unmatched junction bases numbered 5, after V lost 4 bases and J lost 0 bases. CDR3 length: 16 residues. Germline V gene data show CDR1 as MGHDK and CDR2 as SYGVNS. Written as DNA, the CDR3 is TGTGCCAGCAGTGCCCCGGACAGGGGGCTCTCCTACGAGCAGTACTTC. Its protein is CASSAPDRGLSYEQYF.